The 30 T cell receptor beta chains below all came from one sample that was sequenced in a study of cytomegalovirus exposure and HLA in healthy donors. The table came from immunoSEQ multiplex PCR; TCRdb's copy has only in-frame clones and leaves some out. Altogether roughly 200,000 clones are present, 81% being singletons, with the ten largest covering 1% to 1.5%. Input material: PBMCs. The receptors stem from a woman in her 30s in good health and CMV-seronegative.

This clone occurred a few times. The chain combines TRBV27 with TRBJ1-2; 9 positions agree with TRBD1. The V gene end was trimmed by 6 bases and the J gene end by 7 bases; junction bases not matched to a gene: 9. The CDR3 is 14 amino acids. Germline V CDR1 and CDR2: MNHEY, SMNVEV (reference sequence). CDR3 region: CASRTGGSVFGYTF. As DNA, the CDR3 is TGTGCCAGCAGGACAGGGGGATCTGTATTTGGCTACACCTTC.

V is TRBV27 and J is TRBJ1-5; 8 bases agree with TRBD1. Trimming cost V 0 bases and J 11 bases; bases outside gene matches: 12. Germline-derived CDR1 and CDR2 are MNHEY and SMNVEV (reference sequence). CDR3 length: 16 amino acids. CDR3 protein: CASSLSGRQGPTSQHF. The CDR3 bases are TGTGCCAGCAGTTTATCGGGGAGACAGGGGCCGACTTCCCAGCATTTT.

This chain joins TRBV5-1 and TRBJ2-7; 9 bases map to TRBD1. Germline CDR1 is SGHRS and CDR2 is YFSETQ. Germline trimming cut 4 bases from V and 4 bases from J; bases unmatched to any gene: 6. The CDR3 runs 14 residues. CDR3 bases: TGCGCCAGCAGCCTAGGGACAGGGAATTACGAGCAGTACTTC. Protein sequence: CASSLGTGNYEQYF. The full variable domain, in which reference TRBV5-1 and TRBJ2-7 provide the parts outside the CDR3, is KAGVTQTPRYLIKTRGQQVTLSCSPISGHRSVSWYQQTPGQGLQFLFEYFSETQRNKGNFPGRFSGRQFSNSRSEMNVSTLELGDSALYLCASSLGTGNYEQYFGPGTRLTVT.

The chain combines TRBV5-1 with TRBJ2-3, with TRBD2 matching over 9 bases. The CDR3 loop spans 15 amino acids. From germline, CDR1 is SGHRS and CDR2 YFSETQ. Trimming removed 0 bases from V and 1 base from J; junction bases left unmatched: 0. The CDR3 is CASSLASGGTDTQYF. CDR3 DNA: TGCGCCAGCAGCTTGGCTAGCGGGGGCACAGATACGCAGTATTTT.

The chain recombines TRBV18 with TRBJ2-3; TRBD1 aligns across 8 bases. This CDR3 has 16 residues. The trim removed 3 bases at V and 5 bases at J, leaving 10 bases unmatched. Germline assignment: CDR1 KGHSH and CDR2 LQKENI. CDR3 amino acids: CASSPTVRGPVDTQYF. CDR3 coding DNA: TGTGCCAGCTCACCGACCGTCAGGGGGCCAGTAGATACGCAGTATTTT.

The J gene is TRBJ2-3, the V gene TRBV30; TRBD1 is a possible D gene (5 bases). Trimming cost V 8 bases and J 2 bases, with 8 bases left between them. The CDR3 runs to 11 residues. Germline CDR1 reads GTSNPN; CDR2 reads SVGIG (reference sequence). As DNA, the CDR3 is TGTGCCGGGGCCTCCACAGATACGCAGTATTTT. This encodes CAGASTDTQYF.

The chain uses TRBV2 and TRBJ2-1, with TRBD2 matching 7 bases. Germline loops: CDR1 SNHLY, CDR2 FYNNEI. The CDR3 covers 16 residues. Germline trimming cut 7 bases from V and 3 bases from J; bases unmatched to any gene: 12. The CDR3 DNA follows: TGTGCCAGCATAAATCGAAGGCTAGCGGACTACAATGAGCAGTTCTTC. This encodes CASINRRLADYNEQFF. The full variable domain, completed using reference TRBV2 and TRBJ2-1, is EPEVTQTPSHQVTQMGQEVILRCVPISNHLYFYWYRQILGQKVEFLVSFYNNEISEKSEIFDDQFSVERPDGSNFTLKIRSTKLEDSAMYFCASINRRLADYNEQFFGPGTRLTVL.

The V call is TRBV7-9, the J call TRBJ2-2; 14 bases align to TRBD2. Germline trimming cut 5 bases from V and 15 bases from J; bases unmatched to any gene: 5. CDR3 size: 13 residues. Looked up from germline, CDR1 is SEHNR and CDR2 is FQNEAQ (reference sequence). CDR3: CASSPLTSGGVFF. CDR3 nucleotides: TGTGCCAGCAGCCCGCTGACTAGCGGGGGGGTGTTTTTT.

This chain uses TRBV27 with TRBJ2-7, with D possibly being TRBD2 (6 bases). The V and J ends lost 7 bases and 0 bases respectively, with 16 bases between them. Looked up from germline, CDR1 is MNHEY and CDR2 is SMNVEV (reference sequence). This CDR3 region has 15 residues. The CDR3 DNA follows: TGTGCCAGCATGAGGGTCCGGGGGATCTCCTACGAGCAGTACTTC. It is translated as CASMRVRGISYEQYF.

V is TRBV5-1 and J is TRBJ2-1, with 14 bases fitting TRBD2. Per germline, CDR1 SGHRS and CDR2 YFSETQ. This CDR3 has 19 residues. Trimming removed 0 bases from V and 4 bases from J; junction bases left unmatched: 9. In DNA, the CDR3 is TGCGCCAGCAGCTTGGGTCTCGCCCGGACTAGCGGGGGGTACAATGAGCAGTTCTTC. Translating it yields CASSLGLARTSGGYNEQFF. Full variable domain (missing parts from reference TRBV5-1 and TRBJ2-1): KAGVTQTPRYLIKTRGQQVTLSCSPISGHRSVSWYQQTPGQGLQFLFEYFSETQRNKGNFPGRFSGRQFSNSRSEMNVSTLELGDSALYLCASSLGLARTSGGYNEQFFGPGTRLTVL.

This chain connects TRBV27 to TRBJ2-1; D is undetermined. The CDR3 is made up of 14 amino acids. Trimming removed 3 bases from V and 0 bases from J, with 6 bases in between. CDR1 and CDR2 from the germline V gene are MNHEY and SMNVEV (reference sequence). The CDR3 loop reads CASSFKSSYNEQFF. CDR3 sequence (DNA): TGTGCCAGCAGTTTTAAGAGCTCCTACAATGAGCAGTTCTTC.

This clone was counted once. V gene TRBV6-6 combines with J gene TRBJ2-7, with unresolved D. V lost 2 bases, J lost 4 bases, and 3 bases lay in between. Germline V gene lookup returns CDR1 MNHNY and CDR2 SVGAGI (reference sequence). The CDR3 covers 11 residues. CDR3 in DNA: TGTGCCAGCAGTTACCAATACGAGCAGTACTTC. This gives the protein CASSYQYEQYF.

The chain links TRBV6-5 to TRBJ2-3, with 9 bases that match TRBD2. Trimming took 4 bases from V and 4 from J; bases not matched to a gene: 6. This CDR3 region has 15 residues. CDR1 is MNHEY and CDR2 is SVGAGI in the germline V gene. This CDR3 reads CASSSPGLAADTQYF. As DNA, the CDR3 is TGTGCCAGCAGTTCCCCGGGACTAGCTGCAGATACGCAGTATTTT.

The chain is built from TRBV7-9 and TRBJ1-1; 10 positions agree with TRBD1. The V gene end was trimmed by 7 bases and the J gene end by 5 bases; junction bases not matched to a gene: 4. The CDR3 sequence is 13 residues long. Germline V lookup: CDR1 SEHNR, CDR2 FQNEAQ (reference sequence). The CDR3 sequence: CASTGQGGTEAFF. The CDR3 DNA reads as TGTGCCAGCACCGGACAGGGGGGGACTGAAGCTTTCTTT.

The V call is TRBV5-4, the J call TRBJ2-7; no clear D. The CDR3 consists of 12 residues. Germline CDR1 is SGHNT and CDR2 is YYREEE (reference sequence). Between the trimmed V and J ends, which lost 1 base and 7 bases, there was a span of 9 bases. The CDR3: CASSLYPSEQYF. The CDR3 nucleotides are TGTGCCAGCAGCTTGTATCCTTCGGAGCAGTACTTC.

This clone was seen only a few times. The V and J genes are TRBV7-2 and TRBJ2-1, with 11 bases lining up with TRBD2. This CDR3 has 15 amino acids. Germline V gene lookup returns CDR1 SGHTA and CDR2 FQGNSA. Trimming cost V 5 bases and J 3 bases; bases outside gene matches: 3. In DNA, the CDR3 is TGTGCCAGCAGCGCCGGGACTAGCGGCTACAATGAGCAGTTCTTC. Its translation is CASSAGTSGYNEQFF.

This clone was recorded at least ten times. The chain joins TRBV4-1 to TRBJ2-1; 9 positions agree with TRBD1. The germline V gene encodes CDR1 MGHRA and CDR2 YSYEKL. The J segment lost 9 bases and the V segment lost 0 bases, leaving 6 bases of the junction unmatched. This CDR3 contains 15 residues. This CDR3 is CASSQDSPGQGEQFF. Here the CDR3 DNA reads TGCGCCAGCAGCCAAGACAGTCCGGGACAGGGTGAGCAGTTCTTC.

This clone was observed at least ten times. The genes are TRBV28 and TRBJ2-7; TRBD1 matches 8 bases. The germline V gene encodes CDR1 MDHEN and CDR2 SYDVKM. CDR3 length equals 14 residues. J was trimmed by 6 bases and V by 3 bases; bases with no gene match: 7. The DNA for the CDR3 is TGTGCCAGCAGTTTTTCCGACAGGGGAGGCGAGCAGTACTTC. Its translation is CASSFSDRGGEQYF.

The chain combines TRBV6-5 with TRBJ1-2, with a weak D call TRBD1 (6 bases). The V end was cut by 7 bases, the J end by 2 bases, with 17 bases between. Looked up from germline, CDR1 is MNHEY and CDR2 is SVGAGI. This CDR3 is built from 15 residues. CDR3 sequence (DNA): TGTGCCAGCAACAAAAGGGGGGAGGGGAACTATGGCTACACCTTC. Its protein is CASNKRGEGNYGYTF.

The V call is TRBV4-1, the J call TRBJ2-1; TRBD2 is a possible D gene (6 bases). The germline V gene has CDR1 MGHRA and CDR2 YSYEKL. V lost 3 bases, J lost 0 bases, and 12 bases lay in between. The CDR3 is 16 residues long. The CDR3: CASSQPLGGSYNEQFF. The CDR3 nucleotides read TGCGCCAGCAGCCAGCCTCTGGGGGGCTCCTACAATGAGCAGTTCTTC.

V and J are TRBV15 and TRBJ2-7; D remains ambiguous. Deletions cut 5 bases from V and 3 bases from J, with 11 bases between. Germline V gene data show CDR1 as LNHNV and CDR2 as YYDKDF (reference sequence). There are 13 residues in the CDR3. CDR3 region: CATSPWAVYEQYF. CDR3 sequence (DNA): TGTGCCACCAGCCCTTGGGCCGTCTACGAGCAGTACTTC.

This chain links TRBV18 with TRBJ1-3, with 9 bases aligning to TRBD1. J was trimmed by 7 bases and V by 4 bases; bases with no gene match: 5. CDR3 size: 14 residues. CDR1 and CDR2 (germline): KGHSH, LQKENI. CDR3 in DNA: TGTGCCAGCTCACGGGGGACAGGGTTGAACACCATATATTTT. It is translated as CASSRGTGLNTIYF.

The V call is TRBV6-1, the J call TRBJ2-2, with 8 bases aligning to TRBD2. The ends lost 8 bases at V and 4 bases at J; junction bases unmatched: 6. CDR1 MNHNS and CDR2 SASEGT come from the germline V gene. The CDR3 is 14 residues long. This CDR3 is CASRIRGGTGELFF. The CDR3 DNA is TGTGCCAGCCGTATACGGGGGGGCACCGGGGAGCTGTTTTTT.

The V and J genes are TRBV5-1 and TRBJ1-2, with TRBD1 matching over 7 bases. Looked up from germline, CDR1 is SGHRS and CDR2 is YFSETQ. The CDR3 sequence is 14 residues long. The junction had 9 bases not matched to a gene; V was cut back by 3 bases and J by 7 bases. The DNA of the CDR3 is TGCGCCAGCAGCTGGCGACAGGGTGCGGGTGGCTACACCTTC. Translated, it gives CASSWRQGAGGYTF.

V usage is TRBV6-6 and J usage is TRBJ1-2; 8 bases line up with TRBD1. The CDR3 runs 15 residues. V lost 3 bases and J lost 4; bases outside the gene matches: 7. Germline V CDR1 and CDR2: MNHNY, SVGAGI (reference sequence). This CDR3 reads CASSYATGVVYGYTF. In DNA, the CDR3 is TGTGCCAGCAGTTATGCGACAGGGGTAGTCTATGGCTACACCTTC.

This chain joins TRBV5-1 and TRBJ1-1; D is perhaps TRBD1 (5 bases). Trimming removed 0 bases at V and 4 bases at J, with 19 bases between. Germline V gene data show CDR1 as SGHRS and CDR2 as YFSETQ. CDR3 length: 17 amino acids. CDR3 DNA sequence: TGCGCCAGCAGCTTGGGGCAGGGTCAGTTCCGCGGCACTGAAGCTTTCTTT. It codes for CASSLGQGQFRGTEAFF.

This chain connects TRBV7-8 to TRBJ2-7, with 10 bases fitting TRBD1. Germline loops: CDR1 SGHVS, CDR2 FQNEAQ. CDR3 length equals 14 residues. Trimming removed 4 bases from V and 5 bases from J; junction bases left unmatched: 5. The chain's CDR3 is CASSYGQGVDEQYF. The DNA of the CDR3 is TGTGCCAGCAGCTACGGACAGGGGGTCGACGAGCAGTACTTC.

The genes are TRBV25-1 and TRBJ2-5; 8 bases are shared with TRBD2. CDR3 size: 16 residues. Germline trimming cut 3 bases from V and 5 bases from J; bases unmatched to any gene: 11. The germline V gene encodes CDR1 MGHDK and CDR2 SYGVNS. DNA of the CDR3: TGTGCCAGCAGTGATAGTGTGACGGGGGGGCGGGAGACCCAGTACTTC. It translates to CASSDSVTGGRETQYF.

V usage is TRBV13 and J usage is TRBJ1-2; 9 bases line up with TRBD1. CDR3 size: 17 residues. J gave up 3 bases and V 0 bases, and 8 bases lay outside the gene matches. In germline, CDR1 is PRHDT, CDR2 FYEKMQ (reference sequence). DNA of the CDR3: TGTGCCAGCAGCTTAGGACAGGGGGCGGGCCGGTACTATGGCTACACCTTC. Its translation: CASSLGQGAGRYYGYTF.

The CDR3 sequence is CASSRVKQSSYEQYF. The DNA of the CDR3 is TGTGCCAGCAGCCGAGTCAAACAGAGCTCCTACGAGCAGTACTTC. The chain is built from TRBV11-2 and TRBJ2-7; D unresolved. The CDR3 extends over 15 amino acids. Germline CDR1 and CDR2: SGHAT and FQNNGV. V shed 5 bases and J shed 0 bases, with 14 bases lying between them. The full variable domain, with the rest looked up from reference TRBV11-2 and TRBJ2-7, is EAGVAQSPRYKIIEKRQSVAFWCNPISGHATLYWYQQILGQGPKLLIQFQNNGVVDDSQLPKDRFSAERLKGVDSTLKIQPAKLEDSAVYLCASSRVKQSSYEQYFGPGTRLTVT.